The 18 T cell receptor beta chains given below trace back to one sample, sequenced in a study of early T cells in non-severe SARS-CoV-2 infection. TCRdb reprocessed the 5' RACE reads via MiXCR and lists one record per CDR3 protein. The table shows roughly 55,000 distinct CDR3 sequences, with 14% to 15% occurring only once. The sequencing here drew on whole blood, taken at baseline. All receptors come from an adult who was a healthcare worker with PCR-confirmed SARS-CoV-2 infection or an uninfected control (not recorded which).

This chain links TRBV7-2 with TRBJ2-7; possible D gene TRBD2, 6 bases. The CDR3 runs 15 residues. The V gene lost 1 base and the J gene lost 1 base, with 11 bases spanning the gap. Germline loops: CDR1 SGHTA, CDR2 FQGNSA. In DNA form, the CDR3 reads TGTGCCAGCAGCTTAGACGGGGGTGAGTCCTACGAGCAGTACTTC. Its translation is CASSLDGGESYEQYF.

This CDR3 is CASRRTGSTSGANVLTF. CDR3 DNA sequence: TGTGCCAGTAGGCGGACAGGTTCCACCTCTGGGGCCAACGTCCTGACTTTC. This chain joins TRBV19 and TRBJ2-6; 7 positions match TRBD1. The CDR3 sequence is 17 residues long. Per the germline V gene, CDR1 is LNHDA and CDR2 is SQIVND (reference sequence). With 6 bases clipped from V and 0 bases from J, the junction kept 8 bases outside the gene matches.

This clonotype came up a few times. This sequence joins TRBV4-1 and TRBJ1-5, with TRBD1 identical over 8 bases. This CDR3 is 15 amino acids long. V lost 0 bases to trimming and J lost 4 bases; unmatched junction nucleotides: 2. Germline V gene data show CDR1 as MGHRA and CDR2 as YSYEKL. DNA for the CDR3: TGCGCCAGCAGCCAAGAGGACAGGGTGAATCAGCCCCAGCATTTT. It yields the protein CASSQEDRVNQPQHF.

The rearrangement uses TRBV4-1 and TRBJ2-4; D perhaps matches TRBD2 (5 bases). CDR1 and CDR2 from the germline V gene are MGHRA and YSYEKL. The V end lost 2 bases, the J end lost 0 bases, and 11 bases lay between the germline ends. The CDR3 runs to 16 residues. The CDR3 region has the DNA TGCGCCAGCAGCCAACCCCGAGGGCTAGCCAAAAACATTCAGTACTTC. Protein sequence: CASSQPRGLAKNIQYF.

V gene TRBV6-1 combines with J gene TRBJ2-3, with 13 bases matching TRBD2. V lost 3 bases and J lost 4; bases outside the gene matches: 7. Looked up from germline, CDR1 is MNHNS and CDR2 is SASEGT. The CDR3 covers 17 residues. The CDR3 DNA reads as TGTGCCAGCAGTGACCGACGGACTAGCGGGGGATCAGATACGCAGTATTTT. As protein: CASSDRRTSGGSDTQYF.

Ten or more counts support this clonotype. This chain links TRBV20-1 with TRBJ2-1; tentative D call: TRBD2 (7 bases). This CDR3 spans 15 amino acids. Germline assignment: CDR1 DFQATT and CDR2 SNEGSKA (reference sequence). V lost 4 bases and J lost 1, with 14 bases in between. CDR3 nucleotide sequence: TGCAGTGCTAAGGAGGGGGGGTTTTCCTACAATGAGCAGTTCTTC. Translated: CSAKEGGFSYNEQFF.

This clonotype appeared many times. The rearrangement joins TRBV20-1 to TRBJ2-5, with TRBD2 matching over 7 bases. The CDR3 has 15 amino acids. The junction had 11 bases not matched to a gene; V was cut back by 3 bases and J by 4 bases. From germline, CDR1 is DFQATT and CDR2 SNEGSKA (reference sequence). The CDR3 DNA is TGCAGTGCTAGGGTTTTCGGGGGGAGGGCAGAGACCCAGTACTTC. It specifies CSARVFGGRAETQYF.

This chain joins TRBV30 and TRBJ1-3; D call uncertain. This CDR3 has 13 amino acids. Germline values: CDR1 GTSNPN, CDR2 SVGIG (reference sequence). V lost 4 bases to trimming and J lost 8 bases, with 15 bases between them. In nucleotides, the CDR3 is TGTGCCTGGAACGAGGGCTCGCGGTACACCATATATTTT. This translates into CAWNEGSRYTIYF.

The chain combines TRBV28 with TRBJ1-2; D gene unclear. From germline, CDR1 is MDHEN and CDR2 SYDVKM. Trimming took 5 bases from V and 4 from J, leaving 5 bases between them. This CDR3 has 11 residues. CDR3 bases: TGTGCCAGCAGTCCCTCCTATGGCTACACCTTC. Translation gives CASSPSYGYTF.

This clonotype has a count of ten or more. The CDR3 DNA is TGTGCCAGCTCACCCGGGGTTGCATACCAGCCCCAGCATTTT. Translated: CASSPGVAYQPQHF. The chain is built from TRBV18 and TRBJ1-5, with D hard to call. The V and J ends lost 3 bases and 7 bases respectively, with 13 bases between them. The CDR3 loop spans 14 amino acids. The germline V gene has CDR1 KGHSH and CDR2 LQKENI.

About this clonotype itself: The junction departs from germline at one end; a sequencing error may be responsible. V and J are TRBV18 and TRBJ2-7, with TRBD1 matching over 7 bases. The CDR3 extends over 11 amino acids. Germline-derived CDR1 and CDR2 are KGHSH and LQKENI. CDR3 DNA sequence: TGTGCCAGCTCACCTGGGAAACAGGGGAGTTTC. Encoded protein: CASSPGKQGSF.

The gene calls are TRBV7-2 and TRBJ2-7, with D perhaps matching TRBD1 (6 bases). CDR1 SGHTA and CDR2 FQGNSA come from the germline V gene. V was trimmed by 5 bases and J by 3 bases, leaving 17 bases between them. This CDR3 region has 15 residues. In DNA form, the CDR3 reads TGTGCCAGCAGCCTCACCCTACAGGGCTACTACGAGCAGTACTTC. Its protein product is CASSLTLQGYYEQYF.

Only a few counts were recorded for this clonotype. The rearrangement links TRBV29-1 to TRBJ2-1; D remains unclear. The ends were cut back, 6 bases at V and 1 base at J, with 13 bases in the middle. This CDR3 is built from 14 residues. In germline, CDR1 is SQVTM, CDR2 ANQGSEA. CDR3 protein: CSVGTIPSYNEQFF. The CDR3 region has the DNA TGCAGCGTCGGCACGATACCGTCCTACAATGAGCAGTTCTTC.

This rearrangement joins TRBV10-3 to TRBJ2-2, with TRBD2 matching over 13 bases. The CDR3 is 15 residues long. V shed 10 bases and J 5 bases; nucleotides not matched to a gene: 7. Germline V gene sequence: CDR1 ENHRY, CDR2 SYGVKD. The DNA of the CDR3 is TGTGCCACCGGGCCGGGACTAGCGGGGACCGGGGAGCTGTTTTTT. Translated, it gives CATGPGLAGTGELFF.

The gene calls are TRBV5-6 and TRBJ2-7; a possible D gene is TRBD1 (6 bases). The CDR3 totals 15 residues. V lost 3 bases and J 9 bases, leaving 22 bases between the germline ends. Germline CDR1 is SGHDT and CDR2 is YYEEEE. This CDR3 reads CASSSGQQGPKWQYF. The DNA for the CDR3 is TGTGCCAGCAGCTCTGGACAACAGGGCCCTAAGTGGCAGTACTTC. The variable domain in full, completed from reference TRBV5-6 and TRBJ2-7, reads DAGVTQSPTHLIKTRGQQVTLRCSPKSGHDTVSWYQQALGQGPQFIFQYYEEEERQRGNFPDRFSGHQFPNYSSELNVNALLLGDSALYLCASSSGQQGPKWQYFGPGTRLTVT.

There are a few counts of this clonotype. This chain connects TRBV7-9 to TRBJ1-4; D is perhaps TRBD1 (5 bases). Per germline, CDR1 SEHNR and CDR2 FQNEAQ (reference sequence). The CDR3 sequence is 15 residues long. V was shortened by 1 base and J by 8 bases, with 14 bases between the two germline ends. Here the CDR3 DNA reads TGTGCCAGCAGCTTAGGACTGGCAGGGCACGAAAAACTGTTTTTT. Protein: CASSLGLAGHEKLFF.

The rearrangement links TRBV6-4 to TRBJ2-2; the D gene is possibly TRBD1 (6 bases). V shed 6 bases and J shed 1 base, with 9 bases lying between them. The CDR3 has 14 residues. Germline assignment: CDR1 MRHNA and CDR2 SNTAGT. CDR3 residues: CASRGQMNTGELFF. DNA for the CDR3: TGTGCCAGCAGAGGACAGATGAACACCGGGGAGCTGTTTTTT.

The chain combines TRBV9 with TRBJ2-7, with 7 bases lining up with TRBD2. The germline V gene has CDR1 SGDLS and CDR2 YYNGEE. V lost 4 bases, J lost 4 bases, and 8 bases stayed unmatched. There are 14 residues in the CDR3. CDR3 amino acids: CASSPRGGAYEQYF. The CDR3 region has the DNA TGTGCCAGCAGCCCCCGCGGGGGAGCGTACGAGCAGTACTTC. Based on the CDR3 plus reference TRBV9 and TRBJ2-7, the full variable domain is DSGVTQTPKHLITATGQRVTLRCSPRSGDLSVYWYQQSLDQGLQFLIQYYNGEERAKGNILERFSAQQFPDLHSELNLSSLELGDSALYFCASSPRGGAYEQYFGPGTRLTVT.